Listed here are 8 T cell receptor beta chains from one sample, sequenced in a study of regulatory T cells in long-lasting Graves disease. The sample's time point: newly diagnosed GD, antithyroid drugs for less than 3 months. PBMC-derived RNA was used for the TCR library. CDR3-region Arm-PCR and iRepertoire HTBI primers produced the TCR beta libraries. TCRdb independently ran MiXCR on the multiplex PCR reads; one entry per CDR3 protein. The table records around 450,000 distinct CDR3 sequences, approximately 16% of them present only once. A further study also used this sample, focusing on T cells in Graves' hyperthyroidism and ophthalmopathy.

Sequences were derived from peripheral blood mononuclear cells (PBMCs), sampled at new diagnosis, from a patient treated with antithyroid drugs. The receptors come from a middle-aged woman with Graves disease.

This clonotype was counted between two and nine times. This chain connects TRBV19 to TRBJ1-1; D is undetermined. With 9 bases removed from V and 4 bases from J, the gap between germline ends came to 24 bases. CDR3 size: 16 residues. Germline V gene data show CDR1 as LNHDA and CDR2 as SQIVND (reference sequence). The CDR3 DNA reads TGTGCCAGCCTACCCCTCAAGAGAGCCCCGGCCACTGAAGCTTTCTTT. It is translated as CASLPLKRAPATEAFF.

The CDR3 DNA reads TGTGCCAGCAGTCCCGGACAGGGGACTGGGGCCAACGTCCTGACTTTC. It yields the protein CASSPGQGTGANVLTF. The chain couples TRBV28 to TRBJ2-6; 9 bases are a match to TRBD1. Losses at the gene ends were 5 bases for V and 2 bases for J; bases not matched to a gene: 4. Germline V gene lookup returns CDR1 MDHEN and CDR2 SYDVKM. There are 16 residues in the CDR3.

This clonotype came up a few times. The CDR3 protein is CATSDLGQSGTYSYNEQFF. The CDR3 DNA follows: TGTGCCACCAGTGATCTCGGCCAATCCGGGACATACTCGTACAATGAGCAGTTCTTC. This chain joins TRBV24-1 and TRBJ2-1, with a tentative D call TRBD1 (6 bases). This CDR3 has 19 residues. V was clipped by 3 bases and J by 4 bases, with 24 bases between them. From germline, CDR1 is KGHDR and CDR2 SFDVKD.

This clonotype appeared many times. The chain combines TRBV14 with TRBJ2-1; the match to TRBD1 covers 9 bases. The CDR3 is 16 amino acids. In germline, CDR1 is SGHDN, CDR2 FVKESK. J gave up 2 bases and V 2 bases, and 4 bases lay outside the gene matches. The DNA for the CDR3 is TGTGCCAGCAGCCAACCGGACAGGGGACCCTACAATGAGCAGTTCTTC. Residues: CASSQPDRGPYNEQFF.

The table lists this clonotype with many counts. The V gene is TRBV2, the J gene TRBJ1-4; tentatively, D is TRBD1 (6 bases). The CDR3 covers 14 residues. Trimming stripped 8 bases from V and 4 bases from J, with 14 bases between. Per germline, CDR1 SNHLY and CDR2 FYNNEI. The CDR3 DNA sequence: TGTGCCAGCGGAAGACAGGATTATAATGAAAAACTGTTTTTT. Protein: CASGRQDYNEKLFF.

This clonotype was found many times. The chain employs TRBV5-6 and TRBJ1-6; D ambiguous. V lost 3 bases to trimming and J lost 4 bases, with 17 bases between them. Germline CDR1 SGHDT, CDR2 YYEEEE. The CDR3 loop spans 17 amino acids. The CDR3 is CASSYRAIGDYNSPLHF. The CDR3 bases are TGTGCCAGCAGCTACCGGGCCATCGGGGATTATAATTCACCCCTCCACTTT. Filled out from reference TRBV5-6 and TRBJ1-6, the complete variable domain reads DAGVTQSPTHLIKTRGQQVTLRCSPKSGHDTVSWYQQALGQGPQFIFQYYEEEERQRGNFPDRFSGHQFPNYSSELNVNALLLGDSALYLCASSYRAIGDYNSPLHFGNGTRLTVT.

The chain uses TRBV28 and TRBJ2-3; TRBD2 aligns across 15 bases. V lost 5 bases and J lost 2; bases outside the gene matches: 2. The CDR3 spans 16 residues. Germline assignment: CDR1 MDHEN and CDR2 SYDVKM. As DNA, the CDR3 is TGTGCCAGCAGTGGGACTAGCGGGAGGTCCACAGATACGCAGTATTTT. This encodes CASSGTSGRSTDTQYF.

This clonotype occurred a few times. The chain couples TRBV19 to TRBJ2-1, with 9 bases matching TRBD1. The CDR3 runs 14 residues. CDR1 is LNHDA, CDR2 SQIVND, per germline (reference sequence). Trimming took 6 bases from V and 12 from J; bases not matched to a gene: 12. CDR3 protein: CASSAGTGTGGQFF. The CDR3 nucleotides are TGTGCCAGTAGCGCCGGGACAGGGACGGGTGGGCAGTTCTTC.